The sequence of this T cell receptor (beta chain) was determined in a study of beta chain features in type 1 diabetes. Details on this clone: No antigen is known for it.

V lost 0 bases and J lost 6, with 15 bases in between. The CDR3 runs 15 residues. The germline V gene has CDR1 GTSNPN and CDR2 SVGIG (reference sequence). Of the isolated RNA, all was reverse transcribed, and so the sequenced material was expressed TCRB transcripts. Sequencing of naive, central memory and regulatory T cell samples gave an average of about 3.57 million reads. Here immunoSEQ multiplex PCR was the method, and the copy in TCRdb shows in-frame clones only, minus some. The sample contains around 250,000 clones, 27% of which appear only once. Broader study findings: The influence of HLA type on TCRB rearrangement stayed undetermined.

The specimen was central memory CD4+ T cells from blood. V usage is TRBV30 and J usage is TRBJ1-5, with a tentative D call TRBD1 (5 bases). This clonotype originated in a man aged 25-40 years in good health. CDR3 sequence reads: CAWSVRSGTGQPQHF. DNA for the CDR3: TGTGCCTGGAGTGTACGTTCAGGGACGGGTCAGCCCCAGCATTTT. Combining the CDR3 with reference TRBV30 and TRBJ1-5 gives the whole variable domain SQTIHQWPATLVQPVGSPLSLECTVEGTSNPNLYWYRQAAGRGLQLLFYSVGIGQISSEVPQNLSASRPQDRQFILSSKKLLLSDSGFYLCAWSVRSGTGQPQHFGDGTRLSIL.